Below are 8 T cell receptor beta chains sequenced from a single sample in a study of neoadjuvant nivolumab and ipilimumab in lung cancer. Libraries were prepared by immunoSEQ multiplex PCR; TCRdb keeps only in-frame clonotypes and omits some of them. Of approximately 31,000 clones detected, 80% to 95% appear once; the ten largest clones hold 2% to 2.5%. The sequenced sample was peripheral blood, obtained after neoadjuvant nivolumab, alone or with ipilimumab, at or shortly before surgery. These receptors were taken from an adult with non-small cell lung cancer.

This clone has more than one count but fewer than ten. The V gene is TRBV6-5, the J gene TRBJ1-2, with 7 bases fitting TRBD1. Trimming cost V 2 bases and J 4 bases; bases outside gene matches: 7. The CDR3 spans 15 residues. In germline, CDR1 is MNHEY, CDR2 SVGAGI. This CDR3 is CASSYMLDRAYGYTF. As DNA, the CDR3 is TGTGCCAGCAGTTACATGCTAGACAGGGCCTATGGCTACACCTTC.

The gene calls are TRBV5-4 and TRBJ2-7; tentative D call: TRBD2 (5 bases). V gave up 1 base and J gave up 7 bases, with 12 bases separating them. The length of the CDR3 is 13 residues. The germline CDR1 and CDR2 sequences are SGHNT and YYREEE (reference sequence). Written as DNA, the CDR3 is TGTGCCAGCAGCTTGACCTGGACGGGGGAGCAGTACTTC. It codes for CASSLTWTGEQYF.

The chain combines TRBV12-5 with TRBJ1-1; D is uncertain. The V and J ends lost 0 bases and 2 bases respectively, with 28 bases between them. This CDR3 spans 21 amino acids. Per germline, CDR1 LGHNT and CDR2 FRNRAP. In DNA, the CDR3 is TGTGCTAGTGGTTTGGTAATTTTTTTGAGTTCCAGACCGACTCACAACACTGAAGCTTTCTTT. Its translation is CASGLVIFLSSRPTHNTEAFF.

The rearrangement joins TRBV14 to TRBJ2-1; D remains ambiguous. V was cut by 3 bases and J by 7 bases, with 10 bases left in between. The CDR3 runs 13 residues. Germline CDR1 and CDR2: SGHDN and FVKESK. The CDR3 region has the DNA TGTGCCAGCAGCCACGGTTCCCTAAATGAGCAGTTCTTC. Protein sequence: CASSHGSLNEQFF.

This clone was found once. The chain links TRBV5-6 to TRBJ2-6, with D hard to call. Trimming left V 4 bases short and J 0 bases short, with 17 bases between. This CDR3 contains 18 residues. Per germline, CDR1 SGHDT and CDR2 YYEEEE. CDR3 sequence (DNA): TGTGCCAGCAGCGCTTTCCGTTACGACTTCTCTGGGGCCAACGTCCTGACTTTC. The encoded protein is CASSAFRYDFSGANVLTF.

As DNA, the CDR3 is TGTGCCAGCGAACTAGCGGGAGGGTTAGGCAATGAGCAGTTCTTC. This sequence encodes CASELAGGLGNEQFF. This chain links TRBV7-9 with TRBJ2-1, with 13 bases aligning to TRBD2. Losses at the gene ends were 8 bases for V and 6 bases for J; bases not matched to a gene: 7. The CDR3 is 15 residues long. Germline values: CDR1 SEHNR, CDR2 FQNEAQ (reference sequence). The whole variable domain, filled in from reference TRBV7-9 and TRBJ2-1, reads DTGVSQNPRHKITKRGQNVTFRCDPISEHNRLYWYRQTLGQGPEFLTYFQNEAQLEKSRLLSDRFSAERPKGSFSTLEIQRTEQGDSAMYLCASELAGGLGNEQFFGPGTRLTVL.

The chain combines TRBV11-2 with TRBJ2-2; D unresolved. Trimming left V 1 base short and J 5 bases short, with 8 bases between. The CDR3 length is 14 residues. Germline V gene data show CDR1 as SGHAT and CDR2 as FQNNGV. CDR3 amino acids: CASSLAGVTGELFF. CDR3 coding DNA: TGTGCCAGCAGCTTAGCTGGGGTGACCGGGGAGCTGTTTTTT.

The chain is built from TRBV5-1 and TRBJ2-1, with a possible D match to TRBD1 (6 bases). V was clipped by 2 bases and J by 5 bases, with 11 bases between them. This CDR3 has 14 residues. The germline CDR1 and CDR2 sequences are SGHRS and YFSETQ. CDR3 nucleotides: TGCGCCAGCAGCTTTACCCGGGACAACAATGAGCAGTTCTTC. This translates into CASSFTRDNNEQFF.